The sequence of this TCR beta chain was determined in a study of blood T cell repertoires in COVID-19. Study details: Italy, Spain and the United States were the sources of the convalescent and acute COVID-19 samples. Sample material is recorded as cDNA or gDNA derived from T cells, B-cell-depleted T cells, or PBMCs.

As originally analysed: It was from reference gene primer amplification that nucleated cell counts were estimated. Here immunoSEQ multiplex PCR was the method, and the copy in TCRdb shows in-frame clones only, minus some. D and trimming come from the DNA, and the V and J calls and clone size come from that table. The data hold about 110,000 clones, with roughly nine tenths observed a single time. V was shortened by 0 bases and J by 0 bases, with 6 bases between the two germline ends. Germline-derived CDR1 and CDR2 are SGHAT and FQNNGV. The CDR3 spans 15 residues. This receptor was taken from a human donor in a cohort sampled during active COVID-19. The J gene is TRBJ1-3, the V gene TRBV11-2, with D maybe TRBD1 (5 bases). Source material: peripheral blood. CDR3: CASSLDTGSGNTIYF. In DNA, the CDR3 is TGTGCCAGCAGCTTAGATACAGGCTCTGGAAACACCATATATTTT.